This T cell receptor (beta chain) was obtained from a study of T-cell reconstitution after alpha-beta-depleted transplantation in children. The TCRbeta library was prepared with unique molecular identifiers. Via MiXCR, TCRdb re-called the PCR reads, giving one row per CDR3 protein. Of 170,000 or so distinct CDR3 sequences in the sample, about 6.4% were seen once. CDR1 and CDR2 (germline): SGHRS, YFSETQ. With 1 base removed from V and 0 bases from J, the gap between germline ends came to 11 bases. The CDR3 contains 15 residues. This clonotype was seen many times. The genes are TRBV5-1 and TRBJ2-7, with D unresolved. The specimen comprised PBMCs from the stem cell graft donor, sampled from the stem cell graft. The clonotype comes from a human donor who donated a stem cell graft to a child with Wiskott-Aldrich syndrome. In DNA form, the CDR3 reads TGCGCCAGCAGCTTGCCTGGTGGGAACTCCTACGAGCAGTACTTC. The encoded protein is CASSLPGGNSYEQYF. The whole variable domain, remainder taken from reference TRBV5-1 and TRBJ2-7, is KAGVTQTPRYLIKTRGQQVTLSCSPISGHRSVSWYQQTPGQGLQFLFEYFSETQRNKGNFPGRFSGRQFSNSRSEMNVSTLELGDSALYLCASSLPGGNSYEQYFGPGTRLTVT.